The 13 T cell receptor beta chains below all came from one sample that was sequenced in a study of OX40 agonist ivuxolimab in advanced cancers. Clones were read by immunoSEQ multiplex PCR, and TCRdb kept only the in-frame ones, dropping some. The top ten hold roughly 18% of the sample, which has around 25,000 clones, 65% to 85% seen once. Specimen: CD4+ or CD8+ T cells sorted from blood, collected in a trial of the OX40 agonist ivuxolimab. These receptors were obtained from an adult with an advanced solid tumor such as melanoma, head and neck, liver or kidney cancer.

In DNA form, the CDR3 reads TGCGCCAGCAGCCAGATCGACCTTACCACTTACAATGAGCAGTTCTTC. It yields the protein CASSQIDLTTYNEQFF. The rearrangement uses TRBV4-1 and TRBJ2-1; D is undetermined. Trimming took off 3 bases at V and 4 bases at J, with 16 bases between the two ends. The CDR3 sequence is 16 residues long. The V gene's germline CDR1 is MGHRA and CDR2 YSYEKL.

The chain uses TRBV27 and TRBJ2-3; D unresolved. V dropped 7 bases and J dropped 4 bases, with 27 bases sitting between them. This CDR3 has 18 amino acids. In germline, CDR1 is MNHEY, CDR2 SMNVEV (reference sequence). The CDR3 DNA reads TGTGCCAGCATGATGTATCCTTTCGCGAAAATAAGTTCAGATACGCAGTATTTT. Protein product: CASMMYPFAKISSDTQYF.

The rearrangement uses TRBV7-9 and TRBJ2-7; 7 bases match TRBD2. Germline CDR1 SEHNR, CDR2 FQNEAQ (reference sequence). The CDR3 sequence is 16 residues long. V was clipped by 5 bases and J by 4 bases; unmatched bases: 14. The CDR3 DNA is TGTGCCAGCAGCCAAAAGTTCAGCGGGGAGGGTTACGAGCAGTACTTC. It codes for CASSQKFSGEGYEQYF.

The chain combines TRBV4-1 with TRBJ1-2; possibly TRBD1 for D (6 bases). CDR1 and CDR2 from the germline V gene are MGHRA and YSYEKL. Trimming cost V 6 bases and J 5 bases, with 19 bases left between them. The CDR3 contains 15 residues. DNA of the CDR3: TGCGCCAGCAGACAGGCAGGGGCCGGGGGGTATGGCTACACCTTC. Amino acid sequence: CASRQAGAGGYGYTF.

V is TRBV18 and J is TRBJ1-5, with TRBD1 matching 10 bases. CDR3 size: 15 residues. The germline gives CDR1 KGHSH, CDR2 LQKENI. With V trimmed by 3 bases and J by 8 bases, 7 bases remained unmatched. CDR3 DNA sequence: TGTGCCAGCTCACCCAGACAGGGGGCGAGGGAGCCCCAGCATTTT. It is translated as CASSPRQGAREPQHF.

This clone was counted between two and nine times. V gene TRBV7-2 combines with J gene TRBJ2-7; D is perhaps TRBD2 (6 bases). The CDR3 totals 16 residues. CDR1 SGHTA and CDR2 FQGNSA come from the germline V gene. The germline V and J ends were trimmed by 6 bases and 4 bases, with 22 bases remaining between them. CDR3: CASSLGSGGSQYEQYF. The CDR3 DNA is TGTGCCAGCAGTCTAGGGAGTGGGGGGTCCCAGTACGAGCAGTACTTC. Using reference TRBV7-2 and TRBJ2-7 for the parts outside the CDR3, the full variable domain is GAGVSQSPSNKVTEKGKDVELRCDPISGHTALYWYRQSLGQGLEFLIYFQGNSAPDKSGLPSDRFSAERTGGSVSTLTIQRTQQEDSAVYLCASSLGSGGSQYEQYFGPGTRLTVT.

This clone was seen just once. The V and J genes are TRBV6-6 and TRBJ2-1; maybe TRBD2 (7 bases). CDR3 size: 13 residues. The germline V and J ends were trimmed by 6 bases and 7 bases, with 13 bases remaining between them. In germline, CDR1 is MNHNY, CDR2 SVGAGI (reference sequence). CDR3 region: CASRGGAHNEQFF. The CDR3, as DNA: TGTGCCAGCAGGGGGGGGGCACATAATGAGCAGTTCTTC.

J is TRBJ2-2 and V is TRBV29-1; no clear D gene. This CDR3 spans 14 amino acids. The germline V and J ends were trimmed by 6 bases and 7 bases, with 18 bases remaining between them. From germline, CDR1 is SQVTM and CDR2 ANQGSEA. This chain's CDR3 is CSVLGPRVSGELFF. The CDR3 region has the DNA TGCAGCGTACTCGGGCCCCGTGTCAGCGGGGAGCTGTTTTTT.

The genes are TRBV19 and TRBJ1-2; TRBD1 matches at 8 bases. The length of the CDR3 is 14 residues. CDR1 is LNHDA and CDR2 is SQIVND in the germline V gene (reference sequence). V shed 3 bases, J shed 4 bases, and the junction held 4 bases outside the gene matches. DNA of the CDR3: TGTGCCAGTAGTATGCAGGGGGCCTCCTATGGCTACACCTTC. Translated, it gives CASSMQGASYGYTF.

The chain is built from TRBV11-3 and TRBJ2-7; D is unclear. Trimming removed 4 bases at V and 7 bases at J, with 11 bases between. In germline, CDR1 is SGHNT, CDR2 YENEEA. The CDR3 spans 12 residues. CDR3 in DNA: TGTGCCAGCAGCTCGGACCACGCTGAGCAGTACTTC. This encodes CASSSDHAEQYF.

The chain recombines TRBV11-3 with TRBJ2-7; TRBD2 agrees at 8 bases. J was trimmed by 4 bases and V by 4 bases; bases with no gene match: 12. The CDR3 contains 16 residues. Germline loops: CDR1 SGHNT, CDR2 YENEEA. CDR3 in amino acids: CASSSGGAGRVYEQYF. In nucleotides, the CDR3 is TGTGCCAGCAGCTCAGGAGGGGCCGGGAGGGTTTACGAGCAGTACTTC. The full variable domain, in which reference TRBV11-3 and TRBJ2-7 provide the parts outside the CDR3, is EAGVVQSPRYKIIEKKQPVAFWCNPISGHNTLYWYLQNLGQGPELLIRYENEEAVDDSQLPKDRFSAERLKGVDSTLKIQPAELGDSAVYLCASSSGGAGRVYEQYFGPGTRLTVT.

The chain combines TRBV29-1 with TRBJ2-7, with 14 positions matching TRBD2. Losses at the gene ends were 7 bases for V and 3 bases for J; bases not matched to a gene: 11. The CDR3 is made up of 16 amino acids. In germline, CDR1 is SQVTM, CDR2 ANQGSEA. CDR3 protein: CSAVLTSGRARYEQYF. The CDR3 region has the DNA TGCAGCGCTGTCTTGACTAGCGGGAGGGCCCGCTACGAGCAGTACTTC.

V usage is TRBV5-1 and J usage is TRBJ1-6, with 8 nucleotides matching TRBD1. Trimming took 0 bases from V and 8 from J; bases not matched to a gene: 7. The CDR3 has 16 residues. From germline, CDR1 is SGHRS and CDR2 YFSETQ. The DNA for the CDR3 is TGCGCCAGCAGCTTGGTGGCAGGGGGCGGATATTCACCCCTCCACTTT. Its translation is CASSLVAGGGYSPLHF.